A single sample is the source of the 8 T cell receptor beta chains below, sequenced in a study of beta chain features in type 1 diabetes. cDNA synthesis used the whole RNA isolate, giving expressed TCRB sequences. This table comes from immunoSEQ multiplex PCR, and its TCRdb copy is limited to in-frame clones, with some not included. Of roughly 450,000 clones in the sample, 10% to 12% were seen once. Material: naive CD4+ T cells from blood. These receptors were collected from a woman aged 18-35 years in good health.

This rearrangement joins TRBV7-2 to TRBJ1-5; D is uncertain. The germline V gene has CDR1 SGHTA and CDR2 FQGNSA. This CDR3 comprises 14 residues. Deletions cut 1 base from V and 8 bases from J, with 12 bases between. The CDR3 nucleotides are TGTGCCAGCAGCTTAGATGTGGGGAGGGAGCCCCAGCATTTT. Translating it yields CASSLDVGREPQHF.

This clone was seen a handful of times. This CDR3 reads CASSDIVRAEQFF. In DNA, the CDR3 is TGTGCCAGCAGTGATATTGTCAGGGCTGAGCAGTTCTTC. The chain links TRBV25-1 to TRBJ2-1; a possible D gene is TRBD1 (5 bases). Deletions cut 3 bases from V and 9 bases from J, with 12 bases between. There are 13 residues in the CDR3. Germline V CDR1 and CDR2: MGHDK, SYGVNS.

V gene TRBV7-3 combines with J gene TRBJ2-5; no clear D gene. Germline lookup yields CDR1 SGHTA and CDR2 FQGTGA. The CDR3 length is 13 residues. Trimming removed 5 bases at V and 4 bases at J, with 11 bases between. CDR3 nucleotide sequence: TGTGCCAGCAGCCTTGGGCGCCGAGAGACCCAGTACTTC. Translated: CASSLGRRETQYF.

V gene TRBV30 combines with J gene TRBJ2-2; D gene ambiguous. This CDR3 spans 14 amino acids. The germline CDR1 and CDR2 sequences are GTSNPN and SVGIG (reference sequence). The V gene lost 4 bases and the J gene lost 0 bases, with 9 bases spanning the gap. CDR3 in DNA: TGTGCCTGGAAGGCCGGACCGAACACCGGGGAGCTGTTTTTT. Translation: CAWKAGPNTGELFF. Filled out from reference TRBV30 and TRBJ2-2, the complete variable domain reads SQTIHQWPATLVQPVGSPLSLECTVEGTSNPNLYWYRQAAGRGLQLLFYSVGIGQISSEVPQNLSASRPQDRQFILSSKKLLLSDSGFYLCAWKAGPNTGELFFGEGSRLTVL.

This chain uses TRBV4-3 with TRBJ1-6, with 7 nucleotides matching TRBD1. The CDR3 runs 15 residues. V trimming: 1 base; J trimming: 7 bases; junction bases outside the gene matches: 4. Germline CDR1 reads LGHNA; CDR2 reads YSLEER. CDR3: CASSQVIGGNSPLHF. DNA for the CDR3: TGCGCCAGCAGCCAAGTGATAGGGGGCAATTCACCCCTCCACTTT.

This clone has just a few counts. The chain carries TRBV7-6 and TRBJ2-3; D is unclear. V was cut by 1 base and J by 2 bases, with 7 bases left in between. This CDR3 contains 14 residues. Germline V gene sequence: CDR1 SGHVS, CDR2 FNYEAQ. Here the CDR3 reads CASSLVGPTDTQYF. The CDR3 DNA reads TGTGCCAGCAGCTTAGTTGGCCCCACAGATACGCAGTATTTT.

This clone was found a few times. The chain links TRBV7-9 to TRBJ1-2; no firm D call. The CDR3 runs to 16 residues. V dropped 4 bases and J dropped 7 bases, with 22 bases sitting between them. Germline lookup yields CDR1 SEHNR and CDR2 FQNEAQ (reference sequence). The CDR3 bases are TGTGCCAGCAGCTCCCCCCTGGTCAAAACTAATGCTGGCTACACCTTC. Its protein is CASSSPLVKTNAGYTF.

As for this clone: A junction boundary mismatches the germline segment, possibly from a read error. The V gene is TRBV6-7, the J gene TRBJ2-7; unclear D gene. TRBV6-7 is filed as an ORF, its function uncertain. The CDR3 extends over 8 amino acids. The CDR3, as DNA: TGTGCCAGCAGTTATCGCAATTTC. Its translation: CASSYRNF.